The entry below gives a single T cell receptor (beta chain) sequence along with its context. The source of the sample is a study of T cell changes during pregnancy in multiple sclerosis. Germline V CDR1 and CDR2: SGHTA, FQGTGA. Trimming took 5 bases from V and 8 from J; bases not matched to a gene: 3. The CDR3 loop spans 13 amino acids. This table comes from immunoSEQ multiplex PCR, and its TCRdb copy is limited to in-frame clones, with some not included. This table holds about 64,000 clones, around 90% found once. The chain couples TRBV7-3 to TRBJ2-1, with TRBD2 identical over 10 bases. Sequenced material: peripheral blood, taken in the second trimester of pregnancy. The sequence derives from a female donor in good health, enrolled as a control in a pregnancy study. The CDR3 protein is CASSILAGDEQFF. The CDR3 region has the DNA TGTGCCAGCAGCATCCTAGCGGGGGATGAGCAGTTCTTC.